Below, one T cell receptor (beta chain) is given with its context. The source of the sample is a study of blood T cell repertoires in COVID-19. Per germline, CDR1 SGHRS and CDR2 YFSETQ. The V and J ends lost 0 bases and 1 base respectively, with 7 bases between them. There are 14 residues in the CDR3. Only in-frame clones appear in the TCRdb table, and some are missing; sequencing was by immunoSEQ multiplex PCR. The data hold a few hundred thousand clones, with around nine tenths observed a single time. The TCR originated in a man in his 60s with acute or convalescent COVID-19. The chain links TRBV5-1 to TRBJ1-2; D remains unclear. What was sequenced was peripheral blood. CDR3 DNA sequence: TGCGCCAGCAGCTTGGGTCTGCGTAACTATGGCTACACCTTC. It yields the protein CASSLGLRNYGYTF.